This TCR beta chain was documented in a study of blood T cell repertoires in COVID-19. Study-wide background: Acute and convalescent COVID-19 specimens originated in the United States, Italy and Spain. Sample material is recorded as cDNA or gDNA derived from T cells, B-cell-depleted T cells, or PBMCs.

Under the authors' procedure: Amplification of reference gene primers was used by the study to estimate nucleated cell counts. Method: immunoSEQ multiplex PCR; TCRdb's copy keeps in-frame clones and lacks some. That table furnishes V, J and clone size, whereas the DNA furnished D and trimming. There are about 280,000 clones in the sample; around 89% occur only once, and about 4.2% lies in the top ten. Germline-derived CDR1 and CDR2 are SGHRS and YFSETQ. This CDR3 comprises 15 residues. Deletions cut 1 base from V and 5 bases from J, with 13 bases between. Sequenced material: peripheral blood. The receptor was isolated from a man aged 40-50 years with acute or convalescent COVID-19. The rearrangement links TRBV5-1 to TRBJ2-1; D is perhaps TRBD2 (6 bases). The CDR3 DNA is TGCGCCAGCAGCTTGCGTGCCGGAGGGGACAATGAGCAGTTCTTC. Translating gives CASSLRAGGDNEQFF.